This TCR beta chain was sequenced for a study of T cells in Graves' hyperthyroidism and ophthalmopathy. From RNA transcripts, TCR beta CDR3 regions were amplified. HTBI primers drove first-round RT-PCR of the TCR CDR3. TCRdb re-called the multiplex PCR reads through MiXCR, storing one row per CDR3 protein. The sample has almost 600,000 distinct CDR3 sequences, around 46% seen once; the top ten hold 7.5% to 8.5%. This clonotype was recorded many times. Antigen specificity is unknown. Clinical symptoms, serum thyroxine, TRAb, thyroid ultrasound and orbital computed tomography informed diagnoses. Per germline, CDR1 ENHRY and CDR2 SYGVKD. V lost 4 bases and J lost 3, with 9 bases in between. The CDR3 covers 13 residues. Broader study findings: Blood also carried most thyroid clonotypes expanded above 0.001. By a 13 V-J model, ophthalmopathy was set apart from stable hyperthyroidism.

The sequenced material came from peripheral blood or thyroid tissue (not recorded which). The V call is TRBV10-3, the J call TRBJ1-1; no reliable D call. The origin of this receptor is a young woman with Graves' hyperthyroidism. DNA for the CDR3: TGTGCCATCAGTGGGGAGAGGGACACTGAAGCTTTCTTT. Protein sequence: CAISGERDTEAFF.